This section outlines one T cell receptor beta chain sequence together with its context. The data stem from a study of blood T cells in healthy people across ages. Overall study: Every two T cells gave about one barcoded beta molecule via template switching.

This CDR3 contains 15 residues. J lost 7 bases, V lost 5 bases, and 8 bases had no gene match. Germline V gene sequence: CDR1 MNHEY, CDR2 SVGEGT. A J-beta primer mix and a sample-barcoded 5' primer were used in a second PCR of roughly 6 to 11 cycles. Tagging of each cDNA molecule was performed by a template-switch adaptor with 12 random nucleotides. TCRdb reprocessed the 5' RACE reads via MiXCR and lists one record per CDR3 protein. The sample gives 600,000 to 1,000,000 distinct CDR3 sequences, 58% of which show up once; about 20% is in the top ten. The sequencing input was blood. The J gene is TRBJ2-1, the V gene TRBV6-2 or TRBV6-3, with 10 bases identical to TRBD2. This receptor was identified in a man younger than 40 in good health. DNA of the CDR3: TGTGCCAGCAGTACCCTAGCGGGAGTTGTAAATGAGCAGTTCTTC. This translates into CASSTLAGVVNEQFF.